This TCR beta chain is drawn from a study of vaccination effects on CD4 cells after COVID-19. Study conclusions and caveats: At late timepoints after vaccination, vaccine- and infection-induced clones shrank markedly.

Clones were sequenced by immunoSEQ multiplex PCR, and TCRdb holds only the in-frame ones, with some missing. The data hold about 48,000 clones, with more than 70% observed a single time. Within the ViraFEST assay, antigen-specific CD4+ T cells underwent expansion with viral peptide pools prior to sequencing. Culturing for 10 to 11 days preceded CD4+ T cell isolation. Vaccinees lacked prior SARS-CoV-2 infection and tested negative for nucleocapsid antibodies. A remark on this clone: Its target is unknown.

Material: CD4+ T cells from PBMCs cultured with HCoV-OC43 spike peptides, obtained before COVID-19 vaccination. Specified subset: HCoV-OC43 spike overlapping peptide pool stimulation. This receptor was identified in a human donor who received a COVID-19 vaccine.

The CDR3 DNA follows: TGCGCCAGCAGAGTTGCCACCGGGTACGGAAGTAATTCACCCCTCCACTTT. Protein sequence: CASRVATGYGSNSPLHF. The chain combines TRBV5-1 with TRBJ1-6; D unclear. Germline values: CDR1 SGHRS, CDR2 YFSETQ. CDR3 size: 17 residues. V lost 5 bases to trimming and J lost 6 bases, with 21 bases between them.